This T cell receptor (beta chain) was found in a study of shared clonotypes between healthy human individuals. The naive CD8 population came from CD45RO-negative cells selected for CCR7, without terminally differentiated effector memory CD45RA+ cells. None of the donors, who were healthy HIV-negative adults, had recently had acute infections or vaccinations. Measured with immunoSEQ multiplex PCR; TCRdb has only the in-frame clones, and not every one. Of fewer than 850,000 clones in the sample, about 96% were seen once. The sequence came from a man aged 25 to 40 in good health. Sequenced input: naive CD8+ T cells sorted from blood.

The CDR3, as DNA: TGTGCCAGCAGTTTAACTAGTTCCTCTAGCACAGATACGCAGTATTTT. This encodes CASSLTSSSSTDTQYF. The chain employs TRBV28 and TRBJ2-3; D is perhaps TRBD2 (5 bases). With 2 bases removed from V and 0 bases from J, the gap between germline ends came to 12 bases. Germline V gene lookup returns CDR1 MDHEN and CDR2 SYDVKM. This CDR3 comprises 16 residues.